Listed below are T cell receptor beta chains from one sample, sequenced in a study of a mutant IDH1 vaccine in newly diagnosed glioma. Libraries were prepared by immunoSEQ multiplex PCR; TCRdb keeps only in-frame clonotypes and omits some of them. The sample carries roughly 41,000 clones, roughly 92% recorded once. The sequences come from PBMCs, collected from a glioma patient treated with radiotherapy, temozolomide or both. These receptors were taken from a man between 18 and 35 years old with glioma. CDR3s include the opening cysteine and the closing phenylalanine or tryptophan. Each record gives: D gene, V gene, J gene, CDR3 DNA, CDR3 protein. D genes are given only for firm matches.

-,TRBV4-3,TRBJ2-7,TGCGCCAGCAGCCAATCGTCTGTTTCCTACGAGCAGTACTTC,CASSQSSVSYEQYF
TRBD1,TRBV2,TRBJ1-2,TGTGCCAGCCTGCGGGACAGCGCCTCGGGGGGCTACACCTTC,CASLRDSASGGYTF
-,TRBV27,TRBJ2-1,TGTGCCAGCAGAACCTTGATAAGAGGGGGGGATGAGCAGTTCTTC,CASRTLIRGGDEQFF
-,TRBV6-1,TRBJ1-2,TGTGCCAGCAGTGCCCAGGGGACCTATGGCTACACCTTC,CASSAQGTYGYTF
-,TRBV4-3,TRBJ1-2,TGCGCCAGCAAGAGGAATCCGAACGACTATGGCTACACCTTC,CASKRNPNDYGYTF
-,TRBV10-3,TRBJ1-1,TGTGCCATCAGTGAGAGGGTTGACACTGAAGCTTTCTTT,CAISERVDTEAFF
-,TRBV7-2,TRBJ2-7,TGTGCCAGCAGCTTAGATGCATCCAATAGGGTTTACGAGCAGTACTTC,CASSLDASNRVYEQYF
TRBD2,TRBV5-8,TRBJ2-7,TGTGCCAGTGGGACTAGCGGGAGTACCCTCTCCTACGAGCAGTACTTC,CASGTSGSTLSYEQYF
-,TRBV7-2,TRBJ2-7,TGTGCCAGCAGCTCGACCTACGAGCAGTACTTC,CASSSTYEQYF
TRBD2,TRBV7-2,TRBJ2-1,TGTGCCAGCAGCCCCCAGGGAGGGCTCGCCTACAATGAGCAGTTCTTC,CASSPQGGLAYNEQFF
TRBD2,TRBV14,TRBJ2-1,TGTGCCAGCAGCCTCGGACTAGCGGGTGTCAATGAGCAGTTCTTC,CASSLGLAGVNEQFF
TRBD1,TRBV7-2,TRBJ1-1,TGTGCCAGCAGCCCACTCAGGGGGACCTACACTGAAGCTTTCTTT,CASSPLRGTYTEAFF
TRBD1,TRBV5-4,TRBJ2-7,TGTGCCAGCAGCGAAGGGACAGATGTCACCTACGAGCAGTACTTC,CASSEGTDVTYEQYF
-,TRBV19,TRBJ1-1,TGTGCCAGCGGAGGGACTGAAGCTTTCTTT,CASGGTEAFF
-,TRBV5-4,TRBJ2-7,TGTGCCAGCAGCTTTGGGACCGAGCAGTACTTC,CASSFGTEQYF